This TCR beta chain is from a study of graft-versus-host responses after intestinal transplantation. Data came from immunoSEQ multiplex PCR; TCRdb stores just in-frame clones and leaves some out. Of tens of thousands of clones listed, about 90% are singletons. Germline trimming cut 3 bases from V and 3 bases from J; bases unmatched to any gene: 14. CDR3 size: 18 residues. The germline V gene encodes CDR1 SGHDT and CDR2 YYEEEE. Comments on this clone: The antigen remains undetermined.

The source was unstimulated CD8+ T cells sorted from spleen or lymph node cells, collected before intestinal transplant. The TCR originated in a human donor who received an intestinal transplant. The chain couples TRBV5-6 to TRBJ2-1, with 8 positions matching TRBD2. The CDR3, as DNA: TGTGCCAGCAGCTCCATTATGGGCGGGACTAGAGGCTACAATGAGCAGTTCTTC. Translated, it gives CASSSIMGGTRGYNEQFF.